Presented here are 23 T cell receptor beta chains from one specimen sequenced in a study of T cells in Graves' hyperthyroidism and ophthalmopathy. The CDR3 regions of TCR beta were amplified from RNA transcripts. Using the HTBI primer set, a first-round RT-PCR was run on the TCR CDR3. Each CDR3 protein is one row after TCRdb ran MiXCR on the multiplex PCR reads. The sample has some 420,000 distinct CDR3 sequences; around 15% are singletons. The sequencing sample was made of blood. These receptors all come from a woman aged 18 to 35 with Graves' hyperthyroidism.

The chain has TRBV6-2 or TRBV6-3 and TRBJ2-3, with TRBD1 identical over 8 bases. Germline values: CDR1 MNHEY, CDR2 SVGEGT. CDR3 length equals 15 residues. V was clipped by 6 bases and J by 6 bases; unmatched bases: 11. CDR3 DNA: TGTGCCAGCAGCACAAGGACAGGGATTCCGGATACGCAGTATTTT. Its translation is CASSTRTGIPDTQYF.

This clonotype was found many times. The gene calls are TRBV28 and TRBJ2-7, with a weak D call TRBD2 (6 bases). The length of the CDR3 is 13 residues. V was clipped by 5 bases and J by 3 bases, with 11 bases between them. The germline V gene encodes CDR1 MDHEN and CDR2 SYDVKM. The CDR3 loop is CASSAPGVYEQYF. CDR3 nucleotides: TGTGCCAGCAGTGCCCCGGGGGTCTACGAGCAGTACTTC.

This clonotype was detected ten times or more. The chain carries TRBV6-1 and TRBJ1-1; D may be TRBD1 (6 bases). The CDR3 covers 15 residues. The V gene's germline CDR1 is MNHNS and CDR2 SASEGT. Trimming shortened V by 5 bases and J by 0 bases, and 13 bases separated the two germline ends. The CDR3 nucleotides read TGTGCCAGCAGTAACATTGGACAGTTGAACACTGAAGCTTTCTTT. Its translation: CASSNIGQLNTEAFF.

The genes are TRBV29-1 and TRBJ2-7, with TRBD1 as a possible D gene (6 bases). The CDR3 extends over 11 amino acids. Germline-derived CDR1 and CDR2 are SQVTM and ANQGSEA. Trimming removed 7 bases from V and 6 bases from J, with 13 bases in between. The CDR3 loop is CSGGLRGEQYF. The CDR3 DNA is TGCAGCGGGGGTCTCAGGGGCGAGCAGTACTTC.

This clonotype occurred many times. The J gene is TRBJ2-1, the V gene TRBV11-3; D ambiguous. Trimming left V 5 bases short and J 9 bases short, with 14 bases between. The germline gives CDR1 SGHNT, CDR2 YENEEA. The CDR3 loop spans 13 amino acids. In DNA form, the CDR3 reads TGTGCCAGCAGCCCCGGACCCCTCGGTGAGCAGTTCTTC. This translates into CASSPGPLGEQFF.

There are many counts of this clonotype. The chain is built from TRBV5-1 and TRBJ2-3, with a possible D match to TRBD2 (5 bases). The CDR3 contains 13 residues. CDR1 is SGHRS, CDR2 YFSETQ, per germline. Trimming removed 5 bases at V and 0 bases at J, with 7 bases between. The CDR3 spells CASRRDSTDTQYF. Here the CDR3 DNA reads TGCGCCAGCAGGAGGGATAGCACAGATACGCAGTATTTT.

This clonotype appeared many times. The V call is TRBV6-2 or TRBV6-3, the J call TRBJ2-1, with 8 bases that match TRBD2. V gave up 5 bases and J gave up 7 bases; unmatched junction bases: 13. From germline, CDR1 is MNHEY and CDR2 SVGEGT. This CDR3 has 16 residues. The DNA of the CDR3 is TGTGCCAGCAGTACCGGGACTAGGCCGCTACGAAATGAGCAGTTCTTC. This translates into CASSTGTRPLRNEQFF.

This clonotype showed up many times. The chain employs TRBV28 and TRBJ1-2; 8 nucleotides align to TRBD1. Germline lookup yields CDR1 MDHEN and CDR2 SYDVKM. The junction had 7 bases not matched to a gene; V was cut back by 7 bases and J by 6 bases. CDR3 length: 13 residues. This CDR3 is CASTLGQGDGYTF. DNA for the CDR3: TGTGCCAGCACCCTCGGACAGGGTGATGGCTACACCTTC.

This clonotype was counted ten times or more. The chain uses TRBV20-1 and TRBJ2-3, with 10 bases aligning to TRBD2. CDR1 and CDR2 from the germline V gene are DFQATT and SNEGSKA (reference sequence). There are 18 residues in the CDR3. With V trimmed by 0 bases and J by 2 bases, 11 bases remained unmatched. The CDR3 reads CSARDSGEAGGFTDTQYF. Written as DNA, the CDR3 is TGCAGTGCTAGAGATTCTGGGGAAGCGGGAGGGTTCACAGATACGCAGTATTTT.

This clonotype was found many times. The CDR3 nucleotides are TGCAGTGCAGCTAGCGGGCACTCCTACAATGAGCAGTTCTTC. The encoded protein is CSAASGHSYNEQFF. The rearrangement uses TRBV20-1 and TRBJ2-1; the match to TRBD2 covers 8 bases. Per germline, CDR1 DFQATT and CDR2 SNEGSKA (reference sequence). Trimming removed 6 bases from V and 0 bases from J; junction bases left unmatched: 4. The CDR3 spans 14 residues.

V gene TRBV19 combines with J gene TRBJ2-7, with a weak D call TRBD2 (7 bases). In germline, CDR1 is LNHDA, CDR2 SQIVND (reference sequence). Trimming took 10 bases from V and 1 from J, leaving 20 bases between them. The CDR3 is 15 amino acids. The CDR3, as DNA: TGTGCCACCCATGACGGCGGGGGCGCTTCCTACGAGCAGTACTTC. Translating it yields CATHDGGGASYEQYF. The full variable domain, its missing parts supplied by reference TRBV19 and TRBJ2-7, is DGGITQSPKYLFRKEGQNVTLSCEQNLNHDAMYWYRQDPGQGLRLIYYSQIVNDFQKGDIAEGYSVSREKKESFPLTVTSAQKNPTAFYLCATHDGGGASYEQYFGPGTRLTVT.

In this sample, this clonotype turned up many times. The rearrangement joins TRBV6-2 or TRBV6-3 to TRBJ1-5; 8 nucleotides agree with TRBD1. Germline V gene lookup returns CDR1 MNHEY and CDR2 SVGEGT. V lost 2 bases and J lost 0; bases outside the gene matches: 18. CDR3 size: 21 residues. In nucleotides, the CDR3 is TGTGCCAGCAGTTACCCAAGACGGACAGGGTTTGACGGTTATAGCAATCAGCCCCAGCATTTT. Translated: CASSYPRRTGFDGYSNQPQHF.

This clonotype was seen repeatedly, ten times or more. J is TRBJ2-3 and V is TRBV10-3, with 9 positions matching TRBD2. This CDR3 contains 15 residues. Trimming took 3 bases from V and 4 from J; bases not matched to a gene: 5. Germline lookup yields CDR1 ENHRY and CDR2 SYGVKD. CDR3 in DNA: TGTGCCATCAGTGAAGCGGGAGGTCCCCCAGATACGCAGTATTTT. This translates into CAISEAGGPPDTQYF.

This rearrangement joins TRBV9 to TRBJ2-2; D gene uncertain. The CDR3 length is 14 residues. V was cut by 7 bases and J by 0 bases, with 10 bases left in between. Germline CDR1 and CDR2: SGDLS and YYNGEE. Written as DNA, the CDR3 is TGTGCCAGCGGGTCAGCAGCGAACACCGGGGAGCTGTTTTTT. It codes for CASGSAANTGELFF.

The J gene is TRBJ2-5, the V gene TRBV7-2, with 10 bases identical to TRBD2. With 4 bases clipped from V and 5 bases from J, the junction kept 7 bases outside the gene matches. CDR1 SGHTA and CDR2 FQGNSA come from the germline V gene. The CDR3 consists of 15 residues. CDR3 bases: TGTGCCAGCAGCTCCCTAGCGGGAGCAAGGGAGACCCAGTACTTC. It yields the protein CASSSLAGARETQYF.

This clonotype was counted a few times. V usage is TRBV28 and J usage is TRBJ2-7, with D uncertain. V was cut by 1 base and J by 2 bases, with 9 bases left in between. CDR1 and CDR2 (germline): MDHEN, SYDVKM. The CDR3 consists of 14 residues. CDR3: CASSLYLEPYEQYF. The CDR3 DNA sequence: TGTGCCAGCAGTTTATATCTCGAACCCTACGAGCAGTACTTC.

V usage is TRBV4-2 and J usage is TRBJ2-1, with 9 nucleotides matching TRBD1. J gave up 3 bases and V 3 bases, and 6 bases lay outside the gene matches. The germline CDR1 and CDR2 sequences are LGHNA and YNFKEQ. This CDR3 has 16 amino acids. The CDR3 here is CASSQAEGQGYNEQFF. The CDR3 nucleotides are TGTGCCAGCAGCCAGGCAGAGGGACAGGGCTACAATGAGCAGTTCTTC.

This clonotype was observed a handful of times. This chain joins TRBV3-1 and TRBJ2-2, with 9 bases that match TRBD2. The CDR3 spans 16 residues. V gave up 5 bases and J gave up 5 bases; unmatched junction bases: 9. Germline V lookup: CDR1 LGHDT, CDR2 YNNKEL (reference sequence). CDR3: CASSKLSGRRTGELFF. CDR3 DNA: TGTGCCAGCAGCAAACTTAGCGGGAGACGGACCGGGGAGCTGTTTTTT.

This clonotype was observed at least ten times. The J gene is TRBJ2-2, the V gene TRBV7-9; D is possibly TRBD1 (6 bases). Germline assignment: CDR1 SEHNR and CDR2 FQNEAQ (reference sequence). Trimming shortened V by 3 bases and J by 6 bases, and 14 bases separated the two germline ends. This CDR3 comprises 15 residues. This CDR3 reads CASSLGTQGSGELFF. CDR3 DNA: TGTGCCAGCAGCTTGGGCACACAGGGATCCGGGGAGCTGTTTTTT.

This clonotype was picked up a small number of times. The chain is built from TRBV6-1 and TRBJ2-5; 7 bases match TRBD1. V lost 8 bases to trimming and J lost 5 bases; unmatched junction nucleotides: 11. Germline V gene data show CDR1 as MNHNS and CDR2 as SASEGT. This CDR3 has 14 residues. The CDR3 nucleotides read TGTGCCAGCCAGGACAGGTCCTCAAGTGAGACCCAGTACTTC. It translates to CASQDRSSSETQYF.

This clonotype has at least ten counts. The chain carries TRBV28 and TRBJ1-4; tentative D call: TRBD1 (5 bases). The V gene's germline CDR1 is MDHEN and CDR2 SYDVKM. Trimming left V 5 bases short and J 8 bases short, with 18 bases between. The CDR3 totals 15 residues. The CDR3 nucleotides read TGTGCCAGCAGTGGCGGGGCCCACGATTCCGAAAAACTGTTTTTT. Translated: CASSGGAHDSEKLFF. Together with reference TRBV28 and TRBJ1-4, the CDR3 gives the full variable domain: DVKVTQSSRYLVKRTGEKVFLECVQDMDHENMFWYRQDPGLGLRLIYFSYDVKMKEKGDIPEGYSVSREKKERFSLILESASTNQTSMYLCASSGGAHDSEKLFFGSGTQLSVL.

This clonotype showed up many times. This sequence joins TRBV2 and TRBJ2-5; 9 positions agree with TRBD2. The CDR3 spans 12 residues. Losses at the gene ends were 4 bases for V and 9 bases for J; bases not matched to a gene: 3. The germline CDR1 and CDR2 sequences are SNHLY and FYNNEI. CDR3 protein: CASSGLAEAQYF. The CDR3, as DNA: TGTGCCAGCAGTGGACTAGCGGAGGCCCAGTACTTC.

At least ten counts were recorded for this clonotype. The chain carries TRBV6-1 and TRBJ2-7; TRBD1 matches at 9 bases. The CDR3 covers 15 residues. V lost 6 bases and J lost 0; bases outside the gene matches: 6. CDR1 and CDR2 from the germline V gene are MNHNS and SASEGT. The CDR3: CASSLQGADSYEQYF. The CDR3 DNA reads TGTGCCAGCAGCTTACAGGGGGCTGACTCCTACGAGCAGTACTTC.